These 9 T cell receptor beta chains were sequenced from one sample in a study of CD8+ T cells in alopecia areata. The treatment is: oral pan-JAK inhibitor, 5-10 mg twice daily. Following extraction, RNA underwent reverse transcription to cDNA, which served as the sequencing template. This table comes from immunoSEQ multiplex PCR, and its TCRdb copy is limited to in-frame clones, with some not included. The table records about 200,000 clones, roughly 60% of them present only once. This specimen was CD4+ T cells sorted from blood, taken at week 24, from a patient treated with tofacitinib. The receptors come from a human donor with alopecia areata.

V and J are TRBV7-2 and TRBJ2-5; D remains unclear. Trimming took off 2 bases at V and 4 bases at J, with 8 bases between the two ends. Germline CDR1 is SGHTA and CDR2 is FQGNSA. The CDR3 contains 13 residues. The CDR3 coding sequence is TGTGCCAGCAGCTTATACTCCGGAGAGACCCAGTACTTC. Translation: CASSLYSGETQYF.

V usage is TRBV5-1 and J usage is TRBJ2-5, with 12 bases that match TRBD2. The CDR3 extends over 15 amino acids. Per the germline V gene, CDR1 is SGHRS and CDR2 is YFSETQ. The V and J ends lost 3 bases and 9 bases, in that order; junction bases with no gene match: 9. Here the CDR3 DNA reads TGCGCCAGCAGCTGGACTAGCGGGGACAGTGCGGCCCAGTACTTC. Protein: CASSWTSGDSAAQYF.

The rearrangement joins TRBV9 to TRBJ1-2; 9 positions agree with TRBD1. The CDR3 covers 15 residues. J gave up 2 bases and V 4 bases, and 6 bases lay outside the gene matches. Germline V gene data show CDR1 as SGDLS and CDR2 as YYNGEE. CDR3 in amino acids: CASSTLGQGNYGYTF. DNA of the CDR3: TGTGCCAGCAGCACCCTCGGACAGGGGAACTATGGCTACACCTTC.

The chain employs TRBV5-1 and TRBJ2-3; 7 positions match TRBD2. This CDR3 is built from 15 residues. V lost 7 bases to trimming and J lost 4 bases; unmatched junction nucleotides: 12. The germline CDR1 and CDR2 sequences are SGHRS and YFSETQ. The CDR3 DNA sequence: TGCGCCAGCCAGCCTATTGCGGGAGATCCAGATACGCAGTATTTT. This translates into CASQPIAGDPDTQYF.

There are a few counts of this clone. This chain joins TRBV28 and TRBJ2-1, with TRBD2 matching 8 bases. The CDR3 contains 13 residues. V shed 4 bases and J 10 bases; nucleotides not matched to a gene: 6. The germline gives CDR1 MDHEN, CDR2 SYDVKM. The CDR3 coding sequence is TGTGCCAGCAGTTCAGCGGGAGTAAGCGAGCAGTTCTTC. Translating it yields CASSSAGVSEQFF.

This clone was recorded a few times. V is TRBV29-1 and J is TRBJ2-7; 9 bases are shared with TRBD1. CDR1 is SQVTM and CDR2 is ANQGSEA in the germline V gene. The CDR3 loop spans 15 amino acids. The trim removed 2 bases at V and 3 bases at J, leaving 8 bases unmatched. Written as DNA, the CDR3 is TGCAGCGTTGAATCGGGACAGGGAGGATTCTACGAGCAGTACTTC. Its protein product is CSVESGQGGFYEQYF.

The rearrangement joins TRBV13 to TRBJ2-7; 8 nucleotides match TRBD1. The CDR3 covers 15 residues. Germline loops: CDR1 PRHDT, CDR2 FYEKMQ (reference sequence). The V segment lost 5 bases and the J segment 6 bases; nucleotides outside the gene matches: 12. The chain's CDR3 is CASSAAGTGVSEQYF. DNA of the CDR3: TGTGCCAGCAGCGCGGCCGGGACAGGAGTATCCGAGCAGTACTTC.

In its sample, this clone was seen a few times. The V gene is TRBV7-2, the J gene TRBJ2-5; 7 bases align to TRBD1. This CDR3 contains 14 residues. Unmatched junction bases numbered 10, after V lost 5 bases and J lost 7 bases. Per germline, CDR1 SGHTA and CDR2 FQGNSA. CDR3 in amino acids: CASSGDRAAGTQYF. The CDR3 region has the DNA TGTGCCAGCAGCGGAGACAGGGCCGCGGGGACCCAGTACTTC. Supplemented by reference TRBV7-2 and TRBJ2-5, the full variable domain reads GAGVSQSPSNKVTEKGKDVELRCDPISGHTALYWYRQSLGQGLEFLIYFQGNSAPDKSGLPSDRFSAERTGGSVSTLTIQRTQQEDSAVYLCASSGDRAAGTQYFGPGTRLLVL.

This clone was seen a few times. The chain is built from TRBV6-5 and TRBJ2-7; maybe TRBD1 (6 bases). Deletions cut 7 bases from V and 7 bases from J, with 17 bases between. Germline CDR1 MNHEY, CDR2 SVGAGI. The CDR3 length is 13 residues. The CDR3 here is CASTGGQFGEQYF. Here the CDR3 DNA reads TGTGCCAGCACCGGAGGACAGTTCGGTGAGCAGTACTTC.